This T cell receptor beta chain was identified in a study of CD4 T cells in relation to SARS-CoV-2 and coronaviruses. General observations from the study: Monoreactive clones expanded significantly more to SARS-CoV-2 than crossreactive clones did.

As to this clone: As yet, its antigen is unknown.

The method was immunoSEQ multiplex PCR; TCRdb's version includes in-frame clones alone and lacks a portion of them. The data show around 40,000 clones, approximately 84% seen once. The TCR originated in an adult with COVID-19. Sequenced material: naive CD4+ T cells from PBMCs, cultured in vitro. Stated subset: naive CD4+ T cells isolated by negative enrichment.

The CDR3 nucleotides are TGTGCCAGTAAGTGGACAGGGGGCAATGAGCAGTTCTTC. This encodes CASKWTGGNEQFF. The chain is built from TRBV19 and TRBJ2-1; 10 nucleotides line up with TRBD1. Germline V lookup: CDR1 LNHDA, CDR2 SQIVND (reference sequence). This CDR3 spans 13 amino acids. V trimming: 7 bases; J trimming: 6 bases; junction bases outside the gene matches: 3.